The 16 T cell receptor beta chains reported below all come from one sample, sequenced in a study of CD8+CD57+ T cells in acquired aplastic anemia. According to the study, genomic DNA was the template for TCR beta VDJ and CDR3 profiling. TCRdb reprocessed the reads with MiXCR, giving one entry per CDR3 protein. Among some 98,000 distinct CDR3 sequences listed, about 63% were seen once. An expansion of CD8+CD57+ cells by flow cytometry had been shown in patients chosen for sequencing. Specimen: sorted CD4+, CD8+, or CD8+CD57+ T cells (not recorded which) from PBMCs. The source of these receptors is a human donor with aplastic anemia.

CDR3: CASCMDRNYGYTF. The CDR3 region has the DNA TGTGCCAGCTGTATGGATCGAAACTATGGCTACACCTTC. The chain combines TRBV19 with TRBJ1-2, with D hard to call. Germline V lookup: CDR1 LNHDA, CDR2 SQIVND (reference sequence). V was cut by 9 bases and J by 2 bases, with 13 bases left in between. The CDR3 consists of 13 residues. Full variable domain (rest looked up from reference TRBV19 and TRBJ1-2): DGGITQSPKYLFRKEGQNVTLSCEQNLNHDAMYWYRQDPGQGLRLIYYSQIVNDFQKGDIAEGYSVSREKKESFPLTVTSAQKNPTAFYLCASCMDRNYGYTFGSGTRLTVV.

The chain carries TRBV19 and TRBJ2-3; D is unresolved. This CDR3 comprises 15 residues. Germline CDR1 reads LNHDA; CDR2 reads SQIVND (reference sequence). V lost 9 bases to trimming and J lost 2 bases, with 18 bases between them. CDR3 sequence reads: CASSSRRSATDTQYF. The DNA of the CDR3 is TGTGCCAGCAGCTCCCGCCGGAGCGCCACAGATACGCAGTATTTT.

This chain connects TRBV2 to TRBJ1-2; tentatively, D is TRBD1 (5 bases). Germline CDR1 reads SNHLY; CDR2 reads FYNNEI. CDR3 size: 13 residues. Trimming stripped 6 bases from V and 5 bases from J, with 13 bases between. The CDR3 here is CASRGVPRYGYTF. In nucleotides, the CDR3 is TGTGCCAGCAGAGGGGTTCCTCGGTATGGCTACACCTTC.

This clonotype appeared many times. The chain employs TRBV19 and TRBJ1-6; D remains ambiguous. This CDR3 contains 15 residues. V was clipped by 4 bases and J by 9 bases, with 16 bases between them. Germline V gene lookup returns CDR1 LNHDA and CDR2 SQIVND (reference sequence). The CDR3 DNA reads TGTGCCAGTAGTACGGGCAGTAGTGAGATTTCACCCCTCCACTTT. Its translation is CASSTGSSEISPLHF. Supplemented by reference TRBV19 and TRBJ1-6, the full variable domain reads DGGITQSPKYLFRKEGQNVTLSCEQNLNHDAMYWYRQDPGQGLRLIYYSQIVNDFQKGDIAEGYSVSREKKESFPLTVTSAQKNPTAFYLCASSTGSSEISPLHFGNGTRLTVT.

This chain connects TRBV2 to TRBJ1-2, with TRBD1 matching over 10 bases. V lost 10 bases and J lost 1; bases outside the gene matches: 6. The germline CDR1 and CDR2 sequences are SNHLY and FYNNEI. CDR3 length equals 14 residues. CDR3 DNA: TGTGCCATCACAGGGACAGGGGATAACTATGGCTACACCTTC. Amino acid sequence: CAITGTGDNYGYTF. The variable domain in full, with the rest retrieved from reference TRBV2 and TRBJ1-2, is EPEVTQTPSHQVTQMGQEVILRCVPISNHLYFYWYRQILGQKVEFLVSFYNNEISEKSEIFDDQFSVERPDGSNFTLKIRSTKLEDSAMYFCAITGTGDNYGYTFGSGTRLTVV.

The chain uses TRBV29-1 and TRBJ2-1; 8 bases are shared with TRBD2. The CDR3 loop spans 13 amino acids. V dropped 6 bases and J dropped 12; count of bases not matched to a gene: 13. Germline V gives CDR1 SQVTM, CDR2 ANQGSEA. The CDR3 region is CSVAGLVFIGQFF. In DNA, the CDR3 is TGCAGCGTCGCGGGACTAGTCTTTATCGGGCAGTTCTTC.

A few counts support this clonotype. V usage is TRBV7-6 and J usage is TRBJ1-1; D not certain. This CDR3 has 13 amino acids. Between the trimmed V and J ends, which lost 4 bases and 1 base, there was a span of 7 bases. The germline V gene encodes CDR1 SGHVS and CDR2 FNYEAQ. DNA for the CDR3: TGTGCCAGCAGCTCTCCAGAGAACACTGAAGCTTTCTTT. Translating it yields CASSSPENTEAFF.

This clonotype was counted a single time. CDR3 loop: CASSLTSATHYEQYF. CDR3 nucleotides: TGTGCCAGCAGCTTGACATCGGCCACCCACTACGAGCAGTACTTC. The chain employs TRBV7-3 and TRBJ2-7; D remains ambiguous. CDR3 length: 15 residues. V was shortened by 3 bases and J by 3 bases, with 15 bases between the two germline ends. Germline CDR1 is SGHTA and CDR2 is FQGTGA.

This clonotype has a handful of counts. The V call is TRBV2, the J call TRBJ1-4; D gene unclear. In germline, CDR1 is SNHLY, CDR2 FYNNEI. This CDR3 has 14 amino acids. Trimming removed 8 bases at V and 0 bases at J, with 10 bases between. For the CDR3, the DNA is TGTGCCAGCTGGTCGGGCCCAACTAATGAAAAACTGTTTTTT. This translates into CASWSGPTNEKLFF.

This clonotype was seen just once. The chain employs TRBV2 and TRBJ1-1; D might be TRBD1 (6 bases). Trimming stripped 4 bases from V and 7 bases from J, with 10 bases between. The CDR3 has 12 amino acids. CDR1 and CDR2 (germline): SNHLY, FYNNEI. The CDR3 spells CASSARGGEAFF. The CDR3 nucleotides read TGTGCCAGCAGTGCCAGGGGTGGTGAAGCTTTCTTT.

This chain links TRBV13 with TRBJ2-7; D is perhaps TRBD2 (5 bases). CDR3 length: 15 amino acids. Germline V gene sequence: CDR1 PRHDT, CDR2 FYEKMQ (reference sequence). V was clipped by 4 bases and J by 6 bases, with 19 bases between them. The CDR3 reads CASSSREGDRREQYF. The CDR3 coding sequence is TGTGCCAGCAGCTCCAGAGAGGGTGACCGACGCGAGCAGTACTTC.

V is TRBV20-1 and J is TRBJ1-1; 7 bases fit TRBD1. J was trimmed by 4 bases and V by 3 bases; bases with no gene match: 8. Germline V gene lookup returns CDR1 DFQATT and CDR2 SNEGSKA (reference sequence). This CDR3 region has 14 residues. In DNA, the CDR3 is TGCAGTGCTAGTCATACAGGGGATTCCACTGAAGCTTTCTTT. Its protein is CSASHTGDSTEAFF.

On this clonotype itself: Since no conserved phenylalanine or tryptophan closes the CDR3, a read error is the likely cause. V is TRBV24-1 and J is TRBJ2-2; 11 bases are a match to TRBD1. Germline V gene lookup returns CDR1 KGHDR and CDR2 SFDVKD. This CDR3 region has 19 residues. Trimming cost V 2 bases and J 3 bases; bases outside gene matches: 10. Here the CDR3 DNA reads TGTGCCACCAGTGATTCCCGGACAGGGGGCGTCACGGACACCGGGGAGCTGTTTCTT. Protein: CATSDSRTGGVTDTGELFL.

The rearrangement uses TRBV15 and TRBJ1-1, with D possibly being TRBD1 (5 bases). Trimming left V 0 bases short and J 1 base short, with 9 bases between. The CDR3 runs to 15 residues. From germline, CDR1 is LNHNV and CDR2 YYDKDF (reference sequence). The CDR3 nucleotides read TGTGCCACCAGCAGAGATTCAGGGCGGAACACTGAAGCTTTCTTT. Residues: CATSRDSGRNTEAFF.

CDR3 protein: CASSLAQGTDTQYF. The CDR3, as DNA: TGTGCCAGCAGCTTAGCCCAGGGCACAGATACGCAGTATTTT. V gene TRBV7-2 combines with J gene TRBJ2-3; D call uncertain. With 0 bases removed from V and 1 base from J, the gap between germline ends came to 5 bases. Looked up from germline, CDR1 is SGHTA and CDR2 is FQGNSA. This CDR3 region has 14 residues.

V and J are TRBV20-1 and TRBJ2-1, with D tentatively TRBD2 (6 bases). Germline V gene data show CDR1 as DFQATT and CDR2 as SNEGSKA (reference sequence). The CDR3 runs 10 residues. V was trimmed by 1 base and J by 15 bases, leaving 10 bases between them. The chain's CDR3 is CSARGGDLFF. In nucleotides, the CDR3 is TGCAGTGCTAGAGGAGGGGACTTGTTCTTC.